The clone carrying this T cell receptor (beta chain) was found once. This CDR3 comprises 16 residues. Germline values: CDR1 SGDLS, CDR2 YYNGEE. The J segment lost 4 bases and the V segment lost 1 base, leaving 6 bases of the junction unmatched. TCRdb's copy holds only in-frame clones and misses some; the assay was immunoSEQ multiplex PCR. The table lists some 92,000 clones, 70% to 90% of them singletons, with less than 3.5% in the top ten. This specimen belongs to a study of T cell responses to AZD1222 COVID-19 vaccine. The V gene is TRBV9, the J gene TRBJ2-1; 9 positions match TRBD1. The sequencing used peripheral blood, collected on day 0 of AZD1222 vaccination. The receptor comes from an adult in good health. The CDR3 nucleotides read TGTGCCAGCAGCGTAACTTTGGGACAGGGTTACAATGAGCAGTTCTTC. Residues: CASSVTLGQGYNEQFF.